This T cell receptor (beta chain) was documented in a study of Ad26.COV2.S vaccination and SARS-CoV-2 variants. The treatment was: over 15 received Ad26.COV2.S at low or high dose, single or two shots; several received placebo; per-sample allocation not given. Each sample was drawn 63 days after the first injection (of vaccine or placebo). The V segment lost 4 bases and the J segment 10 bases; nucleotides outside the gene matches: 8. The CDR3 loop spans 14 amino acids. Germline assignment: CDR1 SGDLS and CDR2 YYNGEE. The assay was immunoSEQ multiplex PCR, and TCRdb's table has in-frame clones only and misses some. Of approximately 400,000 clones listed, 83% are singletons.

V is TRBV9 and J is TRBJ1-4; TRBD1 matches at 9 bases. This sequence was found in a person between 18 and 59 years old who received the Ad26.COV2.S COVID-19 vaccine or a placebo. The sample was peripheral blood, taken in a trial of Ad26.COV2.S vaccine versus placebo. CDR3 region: CASSWTGDFAKLFF. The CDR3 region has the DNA TGTGCCAGCAGCTGGACAGGGGATTTTGCAAAACTGTTTTTT. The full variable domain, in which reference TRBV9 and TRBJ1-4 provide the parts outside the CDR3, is DSGVTQTPKHLITATGQRVTLRCSPRSGDLSVYWYQQSLDQGLQFLIQYYNGEERAKGNILERFSAQQFPDLHSELNLSSLELGDSALYFCASSWTGDFAKLFFGSGTQLSVL.